Shown below are 21 T cell receptor beta chains from a single sample sequenced in a study of identical twins. From the 5' RACE reads, TCRdb called clonotypes with MiXCR, one entry per CDR3 protein. The repertoire holds more than 650,000 distinct CDR3 sequences, with around 6.1% as singletons. Sequencing input: naive T cells sorted from blood. The receptors derive from a man aged 18 to 30 in good health.

In its sample, this clonotype was seen many times. The J gene is TRBJ2-2, the V gene TRBV15; D is possibly TRBD2 (6 bases). The length of the CDR3 is 13 residues. Trimming took off 8 bases at V and 6 bases at J, with 13 bases between the two ends. Germline-derived CDR1 and CDR2 are LNHNV and YYDKDF (reference sequence). CDR3 DNA: TGTGCCACCGATGGAGGGAGGCCCGGGGAGCTGTTTTTT. This sequence encodes CATDGGRPGELFF.

Ten or more counts support this clonotype. The chain employs TRBV20-1 and TRBJ1-3; the match to TRBD1 covers 12 bases. Germline CDR1 and CDR2: DFQATT and SNEGSKA (reference sequence). V trimming: 5 bases; J trimming: 8 bases; junction bases outside the gene matches: 4. The CDR3 is made up of 13 amino acids. The CDR3 is CSAGGQGADTIYF. Here the CDR3 DNA reads TGCAGTGCTGGGGGACAGGGGGCTGACACCATATATTTT.

The table lists this clonotype with many counts. The chain's CDR3 is CASSPHLGGSTLNYGYTF. In DNA, the CDR3 is TGCGCCAGCAGCCCTCACCTCGGGGGATCCACCCTAAACTATGGCTACACCTTC. The V call is TRBV4-3, the J call TRBJ1-2; possibly TRBD1 for D (5 bases). The V and J ends lost 4 bases and 2 bases respectively, with 23 bases between them. The CDR3 has 18 amino acids. Looked up from germline, CDR1 is LGHNA and CDR2 is YSLEER.

The rearrangement links TRBV2 to TRBJ2-1; D unclear. Germline V gives CDR1 SNHLY, CDR2 FYNNEI. The V gene lost 4 bases and the J gene lost 6 bases, with 19 bases spanning the gap. The CDR3 contains 16 residues. The DNA of the CDR3 is TGTGCCAGCAGTGTTTTCCTTCTAGGTCGGGTCAATGAGCAGTTCTTC. It yields the protein CASSVFLLGRVNEQFF.

The sample holds many counts of this clonotype. The chain joins TRBV5-1 to TRBJ2-1; 8 positions match TRBD2. With V trimmed by 0 bases and J by 5 bases, 4 bases remained unmatched. From germline, CDR1 is SGHRS and CDR2 YFSETQ. This CDR3 has 15 residues. CDR3 region: CASSLAGGSHNEQFF. CDR3 nucleotides: TGCGCCAGCAGCTTGGCGGGAGGGTCCCACAATGAGCAGTTCTTC.

The sample holds a few counts of this clonotype. The V and J genes are TRBV5-1 and TRBJ1-4; no reliable D call. The V gene lost 0 bases and the J gene lost 7 bases, with 22 bases spanning the gap. This CDR3 has 18 amino acids. Germline CDR1 and CDR2: SGHRS and YFSETQ. The CDR3 nucleotides read TGCGCCAGCAGCTTGGGGCAGGAAAACATCTTACGGCGTGAAAAACTGTTTTTT. It translates to CASSLGQENILRREKLFF.

This clonotype was seen a handful of times. V gene TRBV5-1 combines with J gene TRBJ2-3, with D possibly matching TRBD2 (5 bases). The CDR3 length is 16 residues. Per the germline V gene, CDR1 is SGHRS and CDR2 is YFSETQ. V gave up 4 bases and J gave up 5 bases, with 20 bases separating them. In DNA form, the CDR3 reads TGCGCCAGCAGCCCCCTTCCGTTCCGGGATGGAGATACGCAGTATTTT. It specifies CASSPLPFRDGDTQYF. Supplemented by reference TRBV5-1 and TRBJ2-3, the full variable domain reads KAGVTQTPRYLIKTRGQQVTLSCSPISGHRSVSWYQQTPGQGLQFLFEYFSETQRNKGNFPGRFSGRQFSNSRSEMNVSTLELGDSALYLCASSPLPFRDGDTQYFGPGTRLTVL.

This clonotype was recorded many times. The chain combines TRBV4-3 with TRBJ1-4, with 7 bases that match TRBD1. The CDR3 covers 16 residues. Trimming cost V 2 bases and J 5 bases; bases outside gene matches: 8. In germline, CDR1 is LGHNA, CDR2 YSLEER. As DNA, the CDR3 is TGCGCCAGCAGCCAATCTGCGGGACAGCTAAATGAAAAACTGTTTTTT. Translated, it gives CASSQSAGQLNEKLFF.

V and J are TRBV7-9 and TRBJ1-1; the D gene is possibly TRBD1 (6 bases). The germline gives CDR1 SEHNR, CDR2 FQNEAQ (reference sequence). The ends were cut back, 6 bases at V and 4 bases at J, with 18 bases in the middle. This CDR3 comprises 15 residues. The CDR3 protein is CASRSGPGEGTEAFF. The CDR3 DNA reads as TGTGCCAGCAGGTCAGGCCCAGGGGAGGGCACTGAAGCTTTCTTT.

This clonotype has a count of ten or more. The chain is built from TRBV11-3 and TRBJ2-1; D gene uncertain. This CDR3 comprises 15 residues. Trimming removed 5 bases at V and 2 bases at J, with 13 bases between. Germline lookup yields CDR1 SGHNT and CDR2 YENEEA. The CDR3 protein is CASSTGRAPYNEQFF. In DNA, the CDR3 is TGTGCCAGCAGCACCGGCCGTGCGCCCTACAATGAGCAGTTCTTC.

The V and J genes are TRBV14 and TRBJ1-1, with 7 positions matching TRBD1. The junction had 11 bases not matched to a gene; V was cut back by 4 bases and J by 3 bases. Germline V lookup: CDR1 SGHDN, CDR2 FVKESK. The CDR3 loop spans 16 amino acids. CDR3 bases: TGTGCCAGCAGCCCTCTCCAGACAGGGCCTTACACTGAAGCTTTCTTT. Its translation is CASSPLQTGPYTEAFF.

This clonotype was observed a few times. The gene calls are TRBV2 and TRBJ2-6; TRBD2 matches 7 bases. CDR1 is SNHLY, CDR2 FYNNEI, per germline. The CDR3 length is 18 residues. V lost 3 bases to trimming and J lost 0 bases; unmatched junction nucleotides: 8. CDR3 region: CASSDLAAGLSGANVLTF. In DNA form, the CDR3 reads TGTGCCAGCAGTGACCTAGCGGCGGGACTCTCTGGGGCCAACGTCCTGACTTTC.

In this sample, this clonotype turned up many times. The chain recombines TRBV29-1 with TRBJ2-3; possible D gene TRBD1, 5 bases. Trimming pared 3 bases from V and 10 bases from J, leaving 14 bases between. Germline V CDR1 and CDR2: SQVTM, ANQGSEA. This CDR3 comprises 12 residues. The CDR3 nucleotides are TGCAGCGTTGATACAGGACCCACAGCGCAGTATTTT. Translated, it gives CSVDTGPTAQYF.

The chain carries TRBV25-1 and TRBJ2-3; perhaps TRBD1 as D (5 bases). The CDR3 runs 12 residues. Germline V gene lookup returns CDR1 MGHDK and CDR2 SYGVNS. V was shortened by 4 bases and J by 6 bases, with 8 bases between the two germline ends. CDR3 nucleotide sequence: TGTGCCAGCAGTGGGACACTGGATACGCAGTATTTT. Translation: CASSGTLDTQYF. Complete variable domain (other parts from reference TRBV25-1 and TRBJ2-3): EADIYQTPRYLVIGTGKKITLECSQTMGHDKMYWYQQDPGMELHLIHYSYGVNSTEKGDLSSESTVSRIRTEHFPLTLESARPSHTSQYLCASSGTLDTQYFGPGTRLTVL.

This clonotype appeared a few times. This chain links TRBV12-3 or TRBV12-4 with TRBJ2-1, with TRBD2 matching 11 bases. This CDR3 has 15 amino acids. V shed 6 bases, J shed 5 bases, and the junction held 6 bases outside the gene matches. Here the CDR3 DNA reads TGTGCCAGCAGGACTGGACTAGCGGGTGACAATGAGCAGTTCTTC. This translates into CASRTGLAGDNEQFF.

This clonotype was seen repeatedly, ten times or more. The chain links TRBV20-1 to TRBJ2-4; possibly TRBD2 for D (6 bases). The CDR3 loop spans 11 amino acids. The V and J ends lost 4 bases and 9 bases respectively, with 10 bases between them. Germline V lookup: CDR1 DFQATT, CDR2 SNEGSKA (reference sequence). The CDR3 sequence: CSATKGGIQYF. The CDR3 nucleotides are TGCAGTGCTACGAAGGGAGGCATTCAGTACTTC.

The chain joins TRBV6-5 to TRBJ2-1, with D maybe TRBD2 (5 bases). This CDR3 has 15 amino acids. The germline CDR1 and CDR2 sequences are MNHEY and SVGAGI. Trimming removed 2 bases at V and 0 bases at J, with 8 bases between. CDR3 protein: CASSYRRSSYNEQFF. DNA of the CDR3: TGTGCCAGCAGTTACAGGAGGAGCTCCTACAATGAGCAGTTCTTC.

This clonotype was seen ten or more times. The chain links TRBV12-3 or TRBV12-4 to TRBJ2-1; D is undetermined. The CDR3 extends over 16 amino acids. Trimming shortened V by 6 bases and J by 2 bases, and 17 bases separated the two germline ends. CDR3 residues: CASRSSSPPTYNEQFF. The CDR3 coding sequence is TGTGCCAGCAGAAGCTCCTCCCCACCTACCTACAATGAGCAGTTCTTC.

This clonotype was detected ten times or more. This chain joins TRBV25-1 and TRBJ2-3; 8 nucleotides agree with TRBD2. The junction had 10 bases not matched to a gene; V was cut back by 7 bases and J by 4 bases. The CDR3 consists of 15 residues. Per germline, CDR1 MGHDK and CDR2 SYGVNS. For the CDR3, the DNA is TGTGCCAGCACCCTCTCGGCGGGAGGCTCAGATACGCAGTATTTT. The encoded protein is CASTLSAGGSDTQYF.

This clonotype was detected only a few times. The chain links TRBV6-2 or TRBV6-3 to TRBJ1-2, with D unresolved. Germline CDR1 and CDR2: MNHEY and SVGEGT. The length of the CDR3 is 15 residues. V gave up 6 bases and J gave up 3 bases, with 17 bases separating them. The CDR3, as DNA: TGTGCCAGCAGGATCGCGGTCTCAAGGGACTATGGCTACACCTTC. Its translation: CASRIAVSRDYGYTF.

The chain carries TRBV4-1 and TRBJ1-1, with D unresolved. Trimming removed 2 bases at V and 4 bases at J, with 8 bases between. The CDR3 is 13 residues long. The V gene's germline CDR1 is MGHRA and CDR2 YSYEKL. CDR3 coding DNA: TGCGCCAGCAGCCAAATTGGAAGCACTGAAGCTTTCTTT. Amino acids: CASSQIGSTEAFF.